This is a list of T cell receptor beta chains from one sample in a study of blood T cell repertoires in COVID-19. Clones were read by immunoSEQ multiplex PCR, and TCRdb kept only the in-frame ones, dropping some. The data show about 300,000 clones, 83% seen once. The sequencing sample was made of peripheral blood. The receptors were sampled from a woman in her forties or fifties with acute or convalescent COVID-19. The CDR3 runs from the conserved cysteine through the conserved F or W. A D gene is named only where the DNA matches it firmly. Where a row states a size, it is once, few, many or the class of an expanded clone; other rows omit it.

>NA|TRBJ1-4|TRBV6-5|NA|12
CVLRATNEKLFF
TGTGTCCTCCGGGCAACTAATGAAAAACTGTTTTTT
>NA|TRBJ1-1|TRBV11-3|NA|14
CASSLSQSNTEAFF
TGTGCCAGCAGCTTATCGCAGTCGAACACTGAAGCTTTCTTT
>NA|TRBJ2-2|TRBV24-1|NA|16
CATSDDATVLTGELFF
TGTGCCACCAGTGACGACGCGACAGTCTTGACCGGGGAGCTGTTTTTT
>NA|TRBJ1-2|TRBV28|TRBD1|14
CASSTSGQLLGYTF
TGTGCCAGCAGTACCTCGGGACAGCTACTTGGCTACACCTTC
>NA|TRBJ1-1|TRBV2|TRBD1|16
CASSEARTGVDTEAFF
TGTGCCAGCAGTGAAGCGCGGACAGGGGTGGACACTGAAGCTTTCTTT
>NA|TRBJ2-5|TRBV4-1|NA|13
CASSQVLGGTQYF
TGCGCCAGCAGCCAAGTTCTAGGGGGGACCCAGTACTTC
>NA|TRBJ2-7|TRBV4-2|TRBD2|15
CASSQVSGNNYEQYF
TGTGCCAGCAGCCAAGTAAGCGGGAACAACTACGAGCAGTACTTC
>NA|TRBJ1-1|TRBV7-9|TRBD1|14
CASSSGQGSTEAFF
TGTGCCAGCAGCTCTGGACAGGGGAGCACTGAAGCTTTCTTT
>NA|TRBJ2-7|TRBV7-2|NA|14
CASRTDSHSYEQYF
TGTGCCAGCAGGACAGACTCCCACTCCTACGAGCAGTACTTC
>NA|TRBJ1-1|TRBV6-5|TRBD1|16
CASSYSVTGDHTEAFF
TGTGCCAGCAGTTACTCAGTGACAGGGGACCACACTGAAGCTTTCTTT
>NA|TRBJ2-3|TRBV27|NA|16
CASSLWGGASTDTQYF
TGTGCCAGCAGTTTATGGGGGGGCGCCAGCACAGATACGCAGTATTTT
>NA|TRBJ1-5|TRBV27|TRBD1|13
CASWTGFNQPQHF
TGTGCCAGCTGGACAGGTTTTAATCAGCCCCAGCATTTT
>NA|TRBJ1-2|TRBV6-5|TRBD1|14
CASSQLRDRAKKVF
TGTGCCAGCAGTCAACTACGGGACAGAGCGAAAAAAGTCTTC
>NA|TRBJ2-3|TRBV9|TRBD2|16
CASSVRAGGPTDTQYF
TGTGCCAGCAGCGTAAGGGCGGGGGGGCCGACAGATACGCAGTATTTT
>NA|TRBJ2-1|TRBV14|NA|13
CASSPDIYNEQFF
TGTGCCAGCAGTCCAGACATCTACAATGAGCAGTTCTTC
>NA|TRBJ1-1|TRBV6-5|NA|16
CASSSSLTGRNTEAFF
TGTGCCAGCAGTTCCTCTTTGACGGGGAGAAACACTGAAGCTTTCTTT
>NA|TRBJ2-3|TRBV5-6|TRBD1|16
CASSLHRDSSTDTQYF
TGTGCCAGCAGCTTACACCGGGACAGCAGCACAGATACGCAGTATTTT
>NA|TRBJ2-3|TRBV7-2|TRBD2|14
CASSLGLATDTQYF
TGTGCCAGCAGCTTAGGACTAGCAACAGATACGCAGTATTTT
>NA|TRBJ2-2|TRBV24-1|TRBD1|16
CATSDTRDRGAGELFF
TGTGCCACCAGTGATACCCGGGACAGGGGGGCCGGGGAGCTGTTTTTT
>NA|TRBJ2-1|TRBV21-1|NA|18
CASSSSNHGLAVYNEQFF
TGTGCCAGCAGCTCCTCGAACCACGGACTAGCGGTGTACAATGAGCAGTTCTTC
>NA|TRBJ1-6|TRBV7-3|NA|14
CASSLTVTSSPLHF
TGTGCCAGCAGCTTAACCGTTACAAGTTCACCCCTCCACTTT
>NA|TRBJ1-2|TRBV18|TRBD1|13
CASSRDRGNGYTF
TGTGCCAGCTCACGGGACAGGGGAAATGGCTACACCTTC
>NA|TRBJ2-5|TRBV11-2|NA|15
CASSPLGGGQETQYF
TGTGCCAGCAGCCCCCTCGGGGGTGGCCAAGAGACCCAGTACTTC
>few|TRBJ1-2|TRBV6-4|TRBD1|13
CASRETEGGGYTF
TGTGCCAGCAGAGAGACAGAAGGGGGCGGCTACACCTTC